This T cell receptor beta chain derives from a study of early T cells in non-severe SARS-CoV-2 infection. A few counts support this clonotype. The CDR3 is 17 residues long. Germline V gene sequence: CDR1 SEHNR, CDR2 FQNEAQ (reference sequence). The trim removed 3 bases at V and 0 bases at J, leaving 8 bases unmatched. TCRdb re-analysed the 5' RACE reads in MiXCR, keeping a single row per CDR3 protein. The table records 20,000 to 25,000 distinct CDR3 sequences, over 5.5% of them present only once. The chain combines TRBV7-9 with TRBJ2-4, with 7 bases aligning to TRBD1. This sequence was found in an adult who was a healthcare worker with PCR-confirmed SARS-CoV-2 infection or an uninfected control (not recorded which). Here the sequenced sample was whole blood, taken at baseline. The CDR3 protein is CASSFSRQGVAKNIQYF. The DNA for the CDR3 is TGTGCCAGCAGCTTTAGCAGACAGGGAGTAGCCAAAAACATTCAGTACTTC.